The 17 T cell receptor beta chains listed next were all sequenced from one sample in a study of Ad26.COV2.S vaccination and SARS-CoV-2 variants. Treatment in this sample: some 20 received Ad26.COV2.S at low or high dose, single or two shots; 5 received placebo; per-sample allocation not given. Repertoires come from day 63 after the first vaccine or placebo injection. Data came from immunoSEQ multiplex PCR; TCRdb stores just in-frame clones and leaves some out. The sample gives over 450,000 clones, 89% of which show up once; roughly 1.7% is in the top ten. This specimen was peripheral blood, taken in a trial of Ad26.COV2.S vaccine versus placebo. Receptors originate from a person between 18 and 60 years old who received the Ad26.COV2.S COVID-19 vaccine or a placebo.

This chain links TRBV11-2 with TRBJ1-3; tentatively, D is TRBD1 (5 bases). Germline CDR1 and CDR2: SGHAT and FQNNGV. V lost 5 bases and J 1 base, leaving 9 bases between the germline ends. The CDR3 has 14 amino acids. DNA for the CDR3: TGTGCCAGCAGCGCAACAGGATCTGGAAACACCATATATTTT. Protein: CASSATGSGNTIYF.

This clone came up a few times. The V gene is TRBV30, the J gene TRBJ1-2; 9 bases align to TRBD1. The CDR3 has 12 residues. From germline, CDR1 is GTSNPN and CDR2 SVGIG (reference sequence). V shed 6 bases and J 4 bases; nucleotides not matched to a gene: 3. The CDR3 region has the DNA TGTGCCTGTCGGGACAGGGTCTATGGCTACACCTTC. Protein: CACRDRVYGYTF.

Of note for this clone: One end of the junction is discordant with germline, which a read error may explain. V gene TRBV3-1 (or the pseudogene TRBV3-2) combines with J gene TRBJ2-1, with 7 bases aligning to TRBD2. Germline V lookup: CDR1 LGHDT, CDR2 YNNKEL (reference sequence). The CDR3 contains 15 residues. The CDR3 loop reads CASSQATSRYNEAVF. The CDR3 nucleotides are TGTGCCAGCAGCCAAGCGACTAGCAGATACAATGAGGCGGTCTTC.

The V call is TRBV19, the J call TRBJ1-5; D remains ambiguous. CDR1 is LNHDA, CDR2 SQIVND, per germline (reference sequence). The CDR3 length is 17 residues. Trimming shortened V by 5 bases and J by 6 bases, and 23 bases separated the two germline ends. DNA of the CDR3: TGTGCCAGTAGTTTCGGACGCATGAAGGGTGATAGTCAGCCCCAGCATTTT. Protein product: CASSFGRMKGDSQPQHF.

This rearrangement joins TRBV29-1 to TRBJ1-2; 11 nucleotides agree with TRBD1. This CDR3 spans 15 amino acids. The germline CDR1 and CDR2 sequences are SQVTM and ANQGSEA. Trimming removed 5 bases from V and 8 bases from J; junction bases left unmatched: 13. CDR3 sequence (DNA): TGCAGCGTTCGCATTTCCGGGACAGGGGGTTGGGGCTACACCTTC. Translating gives CSVRISGTGGWGYTF.

The V gene is TRBV6-2 or TRBV6-3, the J gene TRBJ1-2; possibly TRBD1 for D (5 bases). Germline assignment: CDR1 MNHEY and CDR2 SVGEGT. Trimming stripped 4 bases from V and 4 bases from J, with 10 bases between. The CDR3 totals 13 residues. The CDR3 is CASSSDSSYGYTF. CDR3 DNA: TGTGCCAGCAGTTCCGACAGCAGCTATGGCTACACCTTC.

The chain has TRBV27 and TRBJ2-6; D possibly corresponds to TRBD1 (5 bases). V was shortened by 3 bases and J by 0 bases, with 18 bases between the two germline ends. The length of the CDR3 is 19 residues. Germline V gene data show CDR1 as MNHEY and CDR2 as SMNVEV (reference sequence). The CDR3 nucleotides are TGTGCCAGCAGTTTGTGGGCTGACAGACTTAGCTCTGGGGCCAACGTCCTGACTTTC. Translating gives CASSLWADRLSSGANVLTF.

The chain carries TRBV12-3 or TRBV12-4 and TRBJ1-1; D unresolved. The CDR3 loop spans 13 amino acids. Deletions cut 3 bases from V and 8 bases from J, with 13 bases between. CDR3 DNA: TGTGCCAGCAGTTTTTATGATCCAGTGGAAGCTTTCTTT. Its translation is CASSFYDPVEAFF.

A word on this clone: A read error may produce the germline difference seen at one junction end. This chain uses TRBV7-2 with TRBJ1-2; D is perhaps TRBD1 (6 bases). The germline CDR1 and CDR2 sequences are SGHTA and FQGNSA. This CDR3 has 16 amino acids. CDR3 in amino acids: CASSLASGGLNYGYTF. The DNA of the CDR3 is TGTGCCAGCAGCCTAGCATCGGGGGGCTTGAATTATGGCTACACCTTC.

V gene TRBV10-3 combines with J gene TRBJ1-1; TRBD1 matches at 10 bases. The CDR3 runs 16 residues. V lost 4 bases to trimming and J lost 10 bases; unmatched junction nucleotides: 15. Germline V gene sequence: CDR1 ENHRY, CDR2 SYGVKD. The CDR3 spells CAISGTPTGGVGGAFF. Here the CDR3 DNA reads TGTGCCATCAGTGGGACCCCGACAGGGGGCGTTGGTGGAGCTTTCTTT.

This clone was found a few times. The CDR3 loop is CAWSPSRIYGYTF. The CDR3 DNA reads as TGTGCCTGGAGTCCCAGTAGGATTTATGGCTACACCTTC. The V call is TRBV30, the J call TRBJ1-2; no definite D call. The germline CDR1 and CDR2 sequences are GTSNPN and SVGIG (reference sequence). The CDR3 covers 13 residues. Deletions cut 2 bases from V and 5 bases from J, with 12 bases between. The variable domain in full, with the rest retrieved from reference TRBV30 and TRBJ1-2, is SQTIHQWPATLVQPVGSPLSLECTVEGTSNPNLYWYRQAAGRGLQLLFYSVGIGQISSEVPQNLSASRPQDRQFILSSKKLLLSDSGFYLCAWSPSRIYGYTFGSGTRLTVV.

V and J are TRBV15 and TRBJ2-7; the match to TRBD2 covers 12 bases. The junction had 9 bases not matched to a gene; V was cut back by 5 bases and J by 7 bases. Germline-derived CDR1 and CDR2 are LNHNV and YYDKDF (reference sequence). The CDR3 runs to 15 residues. CDR3 DNA sequence: TGTGCCACCAGCCGACTAGCGGGAGAATCGTTTGAGCAGTACTTC. Amino acids: CATSRLAGESFEQYF.

This clone was recorded once. In nucleotides, the CDR3 is TGTGCCAGCAGTTTATCCCCCACACAGGGGGCCTACACTGAAGCTTTCTTT. Translating it yields CASSLSPTQGAYTEAFF. The chain links TRBV27 to TRBJ1-1, with 9 bases identical to TRBD1. The junction had 8 bases not matched to a gene; V was cut back by 0 bases and J by 3 bases. This CDR3 is built from 17 residues. CDR1 and CDR2 (germline): MNHEY, SMNVEV (reference sequence).

The chain has TRBV4-2 and TRBJ2-3; 11 bases align to TRBD2. This CDR3 has 13 amino acids. Germline V gene lookup returns CDR1 LGHNA and CDR2 YNFKEQ. Losses at the gene ends were 4 bases for V and 11 bases for J; bases not matched to a gene: 5. The CDR3 loop is CASSLAGLAGQYF. Written as DNA, the CDR3 is TGTGCCAGCAGCCTAGCCGGACTAGCGGGGCAGTATTTT.

This chain links TRBV27 with TRBJ1-5, with 9 positions matching TRBD1. CDR1 MNHEY and CDR2 SMNVEV come from the germline V gene (reference sequence). The CDR3 covers 15 residues. The J segment lost 5 bases and the V segment lost 6 bases, leaving 8 bases of the junction unmatched. CDR3 sequence reads: CASSSTGGPYQPQHF. As DNA, the CDR3 is TGTGCCAGCAGCTCCACAGGGGGCCCTTATCAGCCCCAGCATTTT.

The rearrangement links TRBV19 to TRBJ2-3; D is uncertain. V was pared by 5 bases and J by 2 bases, with 14 bases between. The germline V gene has CDR1 LNHDA and CDR2 SQIVND (reference sequence). CDR3 size: 15 residues. This CDR3 reads CASSFQDTLTDTQYF. CDR3 in DNA: TGTGCCAGTAGTTTCCAAGACACTCTCACAGATACGCAGTATTTT.

This clone was found once. This chain uses TRBV27 with TRBJ2-7, with 7 positions matching TRBD2. V trimming: 8 bases; J trimming: 2 bases; junction bases outside the gene matches: 12. The germline gives CDR1 MNHEY, CDR2 SMNVEV (reference sequence). There are 15 residues in the CDR3. Here the CDR3 DNA reads TGTGCCAGCCAACCTGATCCGGGGGGAACCTACGAGCAGTACTTC. It is translated as CASQPDPGGTYEQYF.